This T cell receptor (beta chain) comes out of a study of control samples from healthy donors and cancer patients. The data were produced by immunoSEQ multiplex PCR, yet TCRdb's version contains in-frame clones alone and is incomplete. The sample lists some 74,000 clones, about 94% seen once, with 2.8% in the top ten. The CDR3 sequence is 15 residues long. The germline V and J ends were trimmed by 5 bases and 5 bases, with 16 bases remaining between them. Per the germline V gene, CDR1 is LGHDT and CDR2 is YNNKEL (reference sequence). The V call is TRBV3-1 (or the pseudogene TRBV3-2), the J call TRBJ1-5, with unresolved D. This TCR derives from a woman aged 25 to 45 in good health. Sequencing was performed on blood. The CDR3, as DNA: TGTGCCAGCAGCTTCCGGTATCGGCATCATCAGCCCCAGCATTTT. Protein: CASSFRYRHHQPQHF.